This T cell receptor (beta chain) was captured by sequencing in a study of blood T cell repertoires in COVID-19. Repertoires were generated with immunoSEQ multiplex PCR, while TCRdb's copy carries only in-frame clones and drops some. The sample contains approximately 150,000 clones, approximately 92% of which appear only once. The ends were cut back, 0 bases at V and 4 bases at J, with 11 bases in the middle. The CDR3 spans 15 residues. CDR1 is SGDLS and CDR2 is YYNGEE in the germline V gene. Sequences were obtained from peripheral blood. This chain connects TRBV9 to TRBJ1-3, with D unresolved. The clonotype was recovered from a woman aged 55-69 years with active COVID-19. The CDR3 spells CASSVEPGSGNTIYF. Written as DNA, the CDR3 is TGTGCCAGCAGCGTAGAGCCGGGATCGGGAAACACCATATATTTT.